This paragraph reports one T cell receptor (beta chain). The study used healthy donors as controls matched for age and sex. Negative isolation was applied to CD8+ and CD4+ T cells, and FACS enrichment was applied to TEMRA cells. This sample was included in a study of CD8 T cells in Susac syndrome. Random hexamers were used to reverse transcribe an amount of roughly 0.5 to 1 ug RNA. Amplification of TCR beta CDR3 used immunoSEQ multiplex PCR across 54 Vbeta and 13 Jbeta. TCRdb re-analysed the immunoSEQ multiplex PCR reads in MiXCR, keeping a single row per CDR3 protein. The data contain 110,000 to 150,000 distinct CDR3 sequences, approximately 95% of them seen just once; the ten biggest clones take up approximately 0.25%. Germline V gives CDR1 SGDLS, CDR2 YYNGEE. V shed 0 bases and J shed 4 bases, with 7 bases lying between them. The length of the CDR3 is 13 residues.

The clonotype originates from a human donor in good health. Sequencing was done on a sample of CD8+ T cells from PBMCs. The V gene is TRBV9, the J gene TRBJ1-1; D is unresolved. Here the CDR3 DNA reads TGTGCCAGCAGCGTAGTTGACGCCACTGAAGCTTTCTTT. Translation: CASSVVDATEAFF.